The rows below give T cell receptor beta chains drawn from one sample of a study of the immune and genomic landscape of osteosarcoma. Generated by immunoSEQ multiplex PCR, the TCRdb table keeps only in-frame clones and is missing some. The sample includes fewer than 3,500 clones, 72% of them seen just once. Material for sequencing was tumor tissue from a local recurrence in the femur. The origin of the receptors is a man between 18 and 29 years old with osteosarcoma. Both conserved end residues are part of each CDR3. Each record gives: J gene, D gene, clone size, V gene, CDR3 protein, CDR3 DNA. D genes are given only for firm matches. Expanded clones are given a class, and other clones once, few, many or no size at all.

>TRBJ2-1|.|.|TRBV6-1
CASSEREAYNEQFF
TGTGCCAGCAGTGAGCGGGAAGCCTACAATGAGCAGTTCTTC
>TRBJ2-3|TRBD2|.|TRBV4-1
CASSSFTREVRF
TGCGCCAGCAGCTCCTTTACCCGGGAGGTTCGTTTT
>TRBJ1-5|.|few|TRBV27
CASSLRQPGPNQPQHF
TGTGCCAGCAGTTTACGTCAGCCAGGCCCTAATCAGCCCCAGCATTTT
>TRBJ2-1|.|.|TRBV7-8
CASSLKDNEQFF
TGTGCCAGCAGCCTGAAAGACAATGAGCAGTTCTTC
>TRBJ2-7|.|.|TRBV29-1
CSVSGPDNRPYEQYF
TGCAGCGTATCAGGGCCGGACAATCGACCCTACGAGCAGTACTTC
>TRBJ1-2|.|few|TRBV7-2
CASSLEPVHGYTF
TGTGCCAGCAGCTTAGAGCCAGTTCATGGCTACACCTTC
>TRBJ1-6|TRBD1|.|TRBV9
CASSNRDSFSPLHF
TGTGCCAGCAGCAACCGGGACAGTTTCTCACCCCTCCACTTT
>TRBJ1-5|TRBD1|.|TRBV10-2
CASSFDRDDQPQHF
TGCGCCAGCAGTTTTGACAGGGACGATCAGCCCCAGCATTTT
>TRBJ1-2|.|.|TRBV25-1
CASSGGRGYTF
TGTGCCAGCTCCGGGGGGAGGGGCTACACCTTC
>TRBJ2-2|.|.|TRBV6-4
CASSDSIDTGELFF
TGTGCCAGCAGTGACTCGATCGACACCGGGGAGCTGTTTTTT
>TRBJ2-3|.|.|TRBV6-5
CASSYSGTKQGDTQYF
TGTGCCAGCAGTTACTCCGGGACTAAACAGGGAGATACGCAGTATTTT
>TRBJ2-7|.|.|TRBV30
CAWSTTGRGREQYF
TGTGCCTGGAGTACTACGGGACGAGGTCGGGAGCAGTACTTC
>TRBJ2-6|.|.|TRBV6-5
CASRTTGSGANVLTF
TGTGCCAGCAGAACCACAGGGTCTGGGGCCAACGTCCTGACTTTC
>TRBJ1-4|.|.|TRBV9
CASSAGGDEKLFF
TGTGCCAGCAGCGCTGGGGGTGATGAAAAACTGTTTTTT
>TRBJ1-1|TRBD1|.|TRBV6-5
CASSQWDRPNTEAFF
TGTGCCAGCAGCCAGTGGGACAGGCCGAACACTGAAGCTTTCTTT
>TRBJ1-5|TRBD1|.|TRBV27
CASSGDRYNQPQHF
TGTGCCAGCAGTGGGGACAGATACAATCAGCCCCAGCATTTT
>TRBJ1-6|.|.|TRBV4-1
CASRETTRGDNSPLHF
TGCGCCAGCAGGGAAACGACCAGGGGTGATAATTCACCCCTCCACTTT
>TRBJ2-7|.|.|TRBV9
CASSATPSVYEQYF
TGTGCCAGCAGCGCAACCCCCTCAGTCTACGAGCAGTACTTC
>TRBJ2-2|.|.|TRBV5-1
CASRTDLANTGELFF
TGCGCCAGCAGGACGGATCTAGCGAACACCGGGGAGCTGTTTTTT
>TRBJ2-1|.|.|TRBV6-4
CASSDSGADSNEQFF
TGTGCCAGCAGTGACTCGGGGGCCGATTCCAATGAGCAGTTCTTC
>TRBJ2-7|.|.|TRBV13
CASSQGRLGDVYEQYF
TGTGCCAGCAGCCAAGGCCGGTTGGGGGACGTCTACGAGCAGTACTTC
>TRBJ2-3|.|.|TRBV28
CASSLGVSTDTQYF
TGTGCCAGCAGTTTGGGCGTAAGCACAGATACGCAGTATTTT
>TRBJ2-5|.|.|TRBV12-5
CASGPRIETQYF
TGTGCTAGTGGCCCTAGGATAGAGACCCAGTACTTC
>TRBJ2-7|TRBD2|.|TRBV4-1
CASSQGWGLAVLSSYEQYF
TGCGCCAGCAGCCAAGGGTGGGGACTAGCGGTCTTAAGCTCCTACGAGCAGTACTTC
>TRBJ2-5|TRBD2|.|TRBV7-3
CASSFTGGETQYF
TGTGCCAGCAGCTTCACCGGGGGGGAGACCCAGTACTTC
>TRBJ1-1|TRBD1|.|TRBV6-5
CASSYVSGGLNTEAFF
TGTGCCAGCAGTTACGTGTCAGGGGGCTTGAACACTGAAGCTTTCTTT
>TRBJ2-2|.|.|TRBV19
CASTPRRGPGELFF
TGTGCCAGTACCCCCCGACGGGGGCCCGGGGAGCTGTTTTTT
>TRBJ1-2|.|.|TRBV14
CASGFSSNYGYTF
TGTGCCAGCGGATTCTCGTCGAACTATGGCTACACCTTC
>TRBJ1-5|.|.|TRBV11-3
CASPHRGNYSNQPQHF
TGTGCCAGCCCCCACCGGGGGAACTATAGCAATCAGCCCCAGCATTTT
>TRBJ1-5|TRBD1|few|TRBV2
CASSEDRGYKPQHF
TGTGCCAGCAGTGAGGACAGGGGGTATAAGCCCCAGCATTTT
>TRBJ1-6|TRBD1|.|TRBV25-1
CASSADRGWNSPLHF
TGTGCCAGCAGTGCGGACAGGGGGTGGAATTCACCCCTCCACTTT
>TRBJ2-7|.|.|TRBV5-1
CASSRVAVGEQYF
TGCGCCAGCAGCAGGGTAGCAGTAGGGGAGCAGTACTTC
>TRBJ1-4|.|.|TRBV2
CASSESQGPRYEKLFF
TGTGCCAGCAGTGAATCCCAAGGGCCTCGGTATGAAAAACTGTTTTTT
>TRBJ2-7|TRBD2|.|TRBV5-5
CASRSSGRLAYEQYF
TGTGCCAGCAGATCGAGCGGGAGGTTGGCCTACGAGCAGTACTTC
>TRBJ2-2|.|.|TRBV18
CASSPFPGSAGSGELFF
TGTGCCAGCTCACCTTTCCCCGGGAGCGCGGGCTCCGGGGAGCTGTTTTTT
>TRBJ1-3|.|.|TRBV9
CASSPSIGESGNTIYF
TGTGCCAGCAGCCCATCCATTGGGGAGTCTGGAAACACCATATATTTT
>TRBJ2-5|TRBD2|.|TRBV10-2
CASRLAGTQETQYF
TGCGCCAGCAGATTAGCGGGAACACAAGAGACCCAGTACTTC
>TRBJ1-2|.|few|TRBV7-9
CASSESYRVRLGYTF
TGTGCCAGCAGCGAAAGTTACAGGGTCCGGTTGGGCTACACCTTC
>TRBJ2-5|TRBD1|once|TRBV7-9
CASSSQGAGEETQYF
TGTGCCAGCAGCTCCCAGGGGGCAGGGGAGGAGACCCAGTACTTC
>TRBJ1-3|.|once|TRBV6-6
CASTLTSNTIYF
TGTGCCAGCACCCTTACCTCAAACACCATATATTTT
>TRBJ2-1|TRBD2|.|TRBV11-2
CASSFGLAGGYGEQFF
TGTGCCAGCAGCTTTGGCCTAGCGGGGGGGTATGGTGAGCAGTTCTTC
>TRBJ1-1|.|few|TRBV7-3
CASGAQGDTEAFF
TGTGCCAGCGGTGCACAGGGCGACACTGAAGCTTTCTTT